This T cell receptor beta chain stems from a study of blood T cell repertoires in COVID-19. Study context: COVID-19 samples collected from the United States, Italy and Spain covered acute and convalescent phases. PBMCs, B-cell-depleted T cells, or T cells were the source of the cDNA or gDNA that made up the material.

V shed 0 bases and J shed 2 bases, with 13 bases lying between them. The CDR3 length is 16 residues. Germline V gene data show CDR1 as SGHNT and CDR2 as YENEEA. Sequenced by immunoSEQ multiplex PCR; TCRdb stores in-frame clones only, minus some. This table holds about 160,000 clones, roughly 84% found once. The chain recombines TRBV11-3 with TRBJ1-1; weak D call: TRBD1 (6 bases). The sequence was obtained from a woman between 45 and 65 years old with COVID-19, enrolled during active disease. The sequencing input was peripheral blood. In DNA, the CDR3 is TGTGCCAGCAGCTTAGACAGGACAGCTGCTAACACTGAAGCTTTCTTT. It encodes CASSLDRTAANTEAFF.